This is a list of T cell receptor beta chains from one sample in a study of PD-1 blockade in classical Hodgkin lymphoma. Sequencing was performed with immunoSEQ multiplex PCR; in TCRdb, only in-frame clones are kept and a portion is missing. The table lists thousands of clones, roughly 84% of them singletons. The sequenced sample was CD4+ T cells from blood. The receptors stem from a human donor with classical Hodgkin lymphoma. CDR3s include the opening cysteine and the closing phenylalanine or tryptophan. A D gene is named only where the DNA matches it firmly. Size is stated for part of the rows, as once, few or many counts, or as a class when the clone is expanded.

clone size	CDR3 length	J gene	V gene	D gene	CDR3 DNA	CDR3 protein
once	14	TRBJ2-1	TRBV7-6	TRBD1	TGTGCCAGCAGCTCGGACAGGGGGCTTAATGAGCAGTTCTTC	CASSSDRGLNEQFF
NA	15	TRBJ2-1	TRBV7-2	TRBD2	TGTGCCAGCAACCCGGGGGGAGTCGGTTACAATGAGCAGTTCTTC	CASNPGGVGYNEQFF
once	15	TRBJ2-1	TRBV5-8	NA	TGTGCCAGCAGCCCCCTTTTACGGGCAGACAATGAGCAGTTCTTC	CASSPLLRADNEQFF
NA	16	TRBJ2-5	TRBV11-2	NA	TGTGCCAGCAGCTTAGTACCGGTTTGGAAGGAAGAGACCCAGTACTTC	CASSLVPVWKEETQYF
NA	13	TRBJ2-3	TRBV6-4	NA	TGTGCCAGCAGTGTCGACATAGGAGATACGCAGTATTTT	CASSVDIGDTQYF
NA	13	TRBJ2-3	TRBV2	NA	TGTGCCAGCAACCGTCCTGGGGCGGATACGCAGTATTTT	CASNRPGADTQYF
NA	15	TRBJ2-3	TRBV21-1	NA	TGTGCCAGCAGCAATGGTAGAGGGGGCGCAGATACGCAGTATTTT	CASSNGRGGADTQYF
NA	16	TRBJ2-7	TRBV6-6	TRBD2	TGTGCCAGCAGGGGGTTGGCTAGCGGAGAACCCTACGAGCAGTACTTC	CASRGLASGEPYEQYF
NA	12	TRBJ1-2	TRBV4-1	NA	TGCGCCAGCAGCTCGCAGTTGTATGGCTACACCTTC	CASSSQLYGYTF
NA	13	TRBJ2-5	TRBV7-8	NA	TGTGCCAGCAGCTTAGCGAGCACGGAGACCCAGTACTTC	CASSLASTETQYF
few	8	TRBJ1-2	TRBV5-5	NA	TGTGCCCCGAGGGAGGGGGGGTTT	CAPREGGF
NA	13	TRBJ2-5	TRBV6-5	NA	TGTGCCAGCAGTTACACAAGGGGAGAGACCCAGTACTTC	CASSYTRGETQYF
NA	13	TRBJ1-6	TRBV5-1	NA	TGCGCCAGCAGCTTAGATGCGGATTCACCCCTCCACTTT	CASSLDADSPLHF
NA	14	TRBJ2-5	TRBV18	NA	TGTGCCAGCTCACGACCAGGGTTTTCAGAGACCCAGTACTTC	CASSRPGFSETQYF
NA	15	TRBJ2-3	TRBV5-1	TRBD2	TGCGCCAGCAACCTACTAGCGGGAGTGTCAGATACGCAGTATTTT	CASNLLAGVSDTQYF
NA	11	TRBJ1-1	TRBV10-3	NA	TGTGCCATCGGCTCGGCCGAAGAAGCTTTCTTT	CAIGSAEEAFF
NA	13	TRBJ2-2	TRBV2	NA	TGTGCCAGCAGGGGGGACGGCACCGGGGAGCTGTTTTTT	CASRGDGTGELFF
NA	17	TRBJ1-3	TRBV9	NA	TGTGCCAGCAGCGACCCGGGACTTCCTGGCTCTGGAAACACCATATATTTT	CASSDPGLPGSGNTIYF
once	14	TRBJ2-7	TRBV18	NA	TGTGCCAGCTCAAATGATGGGAGACTCTACGAGCAGTACTTC	CASSNDGRLYEQYF
NA	15	TRBJ2-7	TRBV7-2	NA	TGTGCCAGCAGCCCCTCACTGCCGAGCTCCTACGAGCAGTACTTC	CASSPSLPSSYEQYF
NA	17	TRBJ2-6	TRBV30	NA	TGTGCCTGGAGGTGGCCAGGTCTATACTCTGGGGCCAACGTCCTGACTTTC	CAWRWPGLYSGANVLTF
NA	14	TRBJ1-2	TRBV5-4	NA	TGTGCCAGCAGCTTCGGGACTGGACTCTATGGCTACACCTTC	CASSFGTGLYGYTF
NA	14	TRBJ1-4	TRBV25-1	NA	TGTGCCAGCAGTGGAGGGTGGGCTAATGAAAAACTGTTTTTT	CASSGGWANEKLFF